These 9 T cell receptor beta chains share one sample of origin, sequenced in a study of blood T cell repertoires in COVID-19 (dated by TCRdb to the early 2020s). The library was generated by the immunoSEQ multiplex PCR assay. The source is immuneACCESS, and TCRdb retained only in-frame sequences with V and J called. Part of the clones is not carried over; for the studies checked, unresolved V genes explain less than half of this, and the remainder is unexplained. In this sample the table shows under 300,000 clones, about 90% of which occur a single time. Nearly 6.5% of the sample is in the top ten clones. The sample was PBMCs or T cells enriched from blood (not recorded which). These receptor sequences come from a woman under 40 with acute COVID-19.

Remarks on this clone: This is likely an artifact of a read error, given a far larger clone one base away. The rearrangement uses TRBV12-2 and TRBJ2-1; the table's D call, TRBD2, was not checked against the DNA. TRBV12-2 represents a pseudogene. The CDR3 has 16 residues. The chain's CDR3 is CASRLVAGGGIHEQFF. In DNA, the CDR3 is TGTGCAAGTCGCTTAGTAGCGGGGGGGGGCATACATGAGCAGTTCTTC.

Of note for this clone: Different DNA sequences within this sample yield the same CDR3. The V call is TRBV28, the J call TRBJ1-2; tentative D call: TRBD1 (5 bases). The CDR3 contains 14 residues. Trimming removed 4 bases from V and 4 bases from J, with 13 bases in between. CDR1 MDHEN and CDR2 SYDVKM come from the germline V gene. The CDR3 region has the DNA TGTGCCAGCAGTTCCACGCAGGGAGGCTATGGCTACACCTTC. This sequence encodes CASSSTQGGYGYTF.

This clone was seen more than once but under ten times. The gene calls are TRBV27 and TRBJ1-2; D call uncertain. The CDR3 sequence is 15 residues long. Germline V gene sequence: CDR1 MNHEY, CDR2 SMNVEV (reference sequence). The ends were cut back, 6 bases at V and 10 bases at J, with 24 bases in the middle. The CDR3 sequence: CASRIPPGSSADYTF. CDR3 DNA: TGTGCCAGCAGGATCCCACCGGGTTCCTCCGCCGACTACACCTTC.

This clone was seen a handful of times. The rearrangement uses TRBV21-1 and TRBJ2-2; whether TRBD1, the table's D call, matches the DNA was not checked. TRBV21-1 is recorded as a pseudogene. The CDR3 totals 16 residues. In nucleotides, the CDR3 is TGTGCCAGCAGCACGCACAGGGGGCTGGGGACCGGGGAGCTGTTTTTT. Amino acids: CASSTHRGLGTGELFF.

The chain links TRBV20-1 to TRBJ1-1; perhaps TRBD1 as D (5 bases). This CDR3 spans 11 amino acids. Germline CDR1 and CDR2: DFQATT and SNEGSKA (reference sequence). V shed 6 bases and J shed 9 bases, with 14 bases lying between them. The CDR3 nucleotides are TGCAGTGCGACGTTACAGGACAAAGCTTTCTTT. Its protein is CSATLQDKAFF.

This chain connects TRBV9 to TRBJ1-6, with D tentatively TRBD1 (5 bases). V lost 3 bases and J 9 bases, leaving 10 bases between the germline ends. CDR1 and CDR2 from the germline V gene are SGDLS and YYNGEE. The CDR3 is 13 amino acids. This CDR3 is CASSEQGTSPLHF. For the CDR3, the DNA is TGTGCCAGCAGCGAGCAGGGAACTTCACCCCTCCACTTT.

The V gene is TRBV5-4, the J gene TRBJ1-2; D might be TRBD1 (5 bases). The CDR3 loop spans 13 amino acids. The germline gives CDR1 SGHNT, CDR2 YYREEE (reference sequence). Trimming removed 0 bases from V and 5 bases from J, with 8 bases in between. CDR3 in amino acids: CASSLGREYGYTF. In nucleotides, the CDR3 is TGTGCCAGCAGCTTGGGCAGGGAATATGGCTACACCTTC.

This clone showed up just once. The chain uses TRBV9 and TRBJ1-2; 8 nucleotides line up with TRBD1. Germline-derived CDR1 and CDR2 are SGDLS and YYNGEE. The CDR3 runs to 14 residues. V was pared by 5 bases and J by 2 bases, with 5 bases of the junction left unmatched. The CDR3 loop reads CASRGRGLNYGYTF. The CDR3 DNA sequence: TGTGCCAGCAGGGGCAGGGGGCTCAACTATGGCTACACCTTC.

The J gene is TRBJ2-1, the V gene TRBV15; 8 nucleotides line up with TRBD2. This CDR3 comprises 13 residues. V shed 6 bases, J shed 8 bases, and the junction held 6 bases outside the gene matches. Germline CDR1 LNHNV, CDR2 YYDKDF (reference sequence). CDR3 protein: CATRAAGVYEQFF. The CDR3 DNA sequence: TGTGCCACCAGGGCAGCGGGAGTCTATGAGCAGTTCTTC. The full variable domain, completed using reference TRBV15 and TRBJ2-1, is DAMVIQNPRYQVTQFGKPVTLSCSQTLNHNVMYWYQQKSSQAPKLLFHYYDKDFNNEADTPDNFQSRRPNTSFCFLDIRSPGLGDTAMYLCATRAAGVYEQFFGPGTRLTVL.